The TCR beta chain under discussion was sequenced for a study of cytomegalovirus exposure and HLA in healthy donors. Study in general: Early on, a data release was issued that held some 85 million unique TCRs from HLA-typed donors. Study-wide results and limits: Among the CMV-associated chains, a few were confirmed in vitro as specific for CMV antigens. A later analysis by the authors found several of the most significant clusters apparently linked to common viral pathogens. Among immune exposure information, only CMV serostatus was available.

This PCR relied on a set of 60 Vbeta primers and 13 Jbeta primers. Using immunoSEQ multiplex PCR, the repertoire was profiled, and TCRdb retains in-frame clones only, with some absent. Found here are about 180,000 clones, around 75% of them singletons; the top ten hold about 2.9%. This CDR3 contains 15 residues. Trimming took 1 base from V and 3 from J; bases not matched to a gene: 5. Germline V gene lookup returns CDR1 LNHDA and CDR2 SQIVND (reference sequence). This clone came up a few times. The target antigen is unknown. The receptor was isolated from a male donor in good health and CMV-seronegative. Specimen: PBMCs. The gene calls are TRBV19 and TRBJ1-2; TRBD1 matches 7 bases. CDR3 sequence: CASSIVWTGDYGYTF. The CDR3 coding sequence is TGTGCCAGTAGTATAGTTTGGACAGGCGACTATGGCTACACCTTC.